This T cell receptor beta chain was sequenced for a study of shared clonotypes between healthy human individuals. Overall study findings and caveats: Naive CD4 clonotypes were shared across several donors at approximately 5.3%.

CD4+ cells were split into CD45RA+ naive and CD45RA-negative memory subsets. Germline-derived CDR1 and CDR2 are MDHEN and SYDVKM. There are 14 residues in the CDR3. V was pared by 7 bases and J by 2 bases, with 12 bases between. Concerning this clone: The antigen remains unidentified.

Assay runs were performed at deep level. Method: immunoSEQ multiplex PCR; TCRdb's copy keeps in-frame clones and lacks some. The sample lists some 2,500,000 clones, roughly 92% occurring once. Sequencing input: naive CD4+ T cells from PBMCs. Subset in this sample: CD45RA+ positively selected. This chain connects TRBV28 to TRBJ2-4; either TRBD1 or TRBD2 may fit D (6 bases each). This TCR derives from a man aged 18 to 35 in good health. Some clones in this sample may be carry-over from other donors' samples. The DNA for the CDR3 is TGTGCCAGCAACCTAGGGGGGTCCAAAAACATTCAGTACTTC. Its protein is CASNLGGSKNIQYF.